The rows below give T cell receptor beta chains drawn from one sample of a study of technical replicates of blood from a few donors. Method: immunoSEQ multiplex PCR; TCRdb's copy keeps in-frame clones and lacks some. The table has about 71,000 clones, roughly 90% seen once. Sequencing was done on a sample of PBMCs. The receptors stem from a human donor in good health. Some clones in this sample may be carry-over from other donors' samples. Each CDR3 is given with its conserved first and last residue. A D gene is named only where the DNA matches it firmly. Clone size appears in some rows only: once, few, many, or a class for an expanded clone.

>TRBV15|.|.|13|TRBJ1-2
TGTGCCACCAGCAGAGAGGCCTCCTATGGCTACACCTTC
CATSREASYGYTF
>TRBV4-1|.|.|13|TRBJ1-6
TGCGCCAGCAGCCAAGCCCCCTATTCACCCCTCCACTTT
CASSQAPYSPLHF
>TRBV7-2|.|TRBD2|15|TRBJ2-1
TGTGCCAGCAGCTTAACGGGACTAGAGAACAATGAGCAGTTCTTC
CASSLTGLENNEQFF
>TRBV11-1|.|TRBD2|15|TRBJ2-7
TGTGCCAGCAGCTTATCTAGCGGAGATTCCTACGAGCAGTACTTC
CASSLSSGDSYEQYF
>TRBV14|.|TRBD2|20|TRBJ2-2
TGTGCCAGCAGCCAAGACCCTCCGGGACTAGCGGGAGCGGGGACCGGGGAGCTGTTTTTT
CASSQDPPGLAGAGTGELFF
>TRBV6-4|.|.|15|TRBJ2-3
TGTGCCAGCAGTGACGAAGGAGCTGGGACAGATACGCAGTATTTT
CASSDEGAGTDTQYF
>TRBV5-1|.|TRBD2|14|TRBJ2-7
TGCGCCAGCAGCTTGGCCGGGGGGGCGCGAGAGCAGTACTTC
CASSLAGGAREQYF
>TRBV19|.|.|14|TRBJ2-7
TGTGCCAGTAGTATCAGCGGCGCTACCTACGAGCAGTACTTC
CASSISGATYEQYF
>TRBV7-9|.|TRBD2|15|TRBJ2-7
TGTGCCAGCAGCGACGCTAGCGGCCGTTCCTACGAGCAGTACTTC
CASSDASGRSYEQYF
>TRBV9|.|.|13|TRBJ1-1
TGTGCCAGCAGCGTCTCGGGGAACACTGAAGCTTTCTTT
CASSVSGNTEAFF
>TRBV7-9|.|.|13|TRBJ2-1
TGTGCCAGCAGCTTAGGGGCTAATGATGAGCAGTTCTTC
CASSLGANDEQFF
>TRBV6-5|.|.|15|TRBJ2-2
TGTGCCAGCAGTCGCCTGACCGGCGGGACCGGGGAGCTGTTTTTT
CASSRLTGGTGELFF
>TRBV10-3|.|.|18|TRBJ2-7
TGTGCCATCAGTGAGTCGAGACAACCCATAGAGGGGGGGCGCGAGCAGTACTTC
CAISESRQPIEGGREQYF
>TRBV10-3|.|TRBD1|17|TRBJ1-2
TGTGCCATCAGAGAGCAGACAGGGCCAGGAGTCTTTTATGGCTACACCTTC
CAIREQTGPGVFYGYTF
>TRBV7-8|few|.|12|TRBJ2-7
TGTGCCAGCAGCTTAGTCGGGGACGAGCAGTACTTC
CASSLVGDEQYF
>TRBV7-9|.|.|14|TRBJ2-7
TGTGCCAGCAGCTTAGCCCAGGGGTCCGACGAGCAGTACTTC
CASSLAQGSDEQYF
>TRBV6-6|.|.|15|TRBJ1-2
TGTGCCAGCCACCCGGTAGGCGGAGCCTTCTATGGCTACACCTTC
CASHPVGGAFYGYTF
>TRBV5-1|.|.|15|TRBJ1-3
TGCGCCAGCAGCTCACCCAGGTCTGGTGGAAACACCATATATTTT
CASSSPRSGGNTIYF